This T cell receptor (beta chain) was captured in a study of PD-L1 blockade in urothelial cancer. Study overall: Blood samples contained a median roughly 150,000 T cells.

CDR3 length equals 14 residues. The junction had 5 bases not matched to a gene; V was cut back by 5 bases and J by 3 bases. The germline gives CDR1 KGHSH, CDR2 LQKENI. Clones were sequenced by immunoSEQ multiplex PCR, and TCRdb holds only the in-frame ones, with some missing. The sample records approximately 100,000 clones, 90% to 95% being singletons. The source material was PBMCs, sampled around atezolizumab (anti-PD-L1) treatment. The J gene is TRBJ1-2, the V gene TRBV18; TRBD1 matches at 8 bases. The source of this sequence is a woman aged 80 or older with urothelial cancer. CDR3 DNA sequence: TGTGCCAGCTCAATAGACAGGGGAGACTATGGCTACACCTTC. It codes for CASSIDRGDYGYTF.